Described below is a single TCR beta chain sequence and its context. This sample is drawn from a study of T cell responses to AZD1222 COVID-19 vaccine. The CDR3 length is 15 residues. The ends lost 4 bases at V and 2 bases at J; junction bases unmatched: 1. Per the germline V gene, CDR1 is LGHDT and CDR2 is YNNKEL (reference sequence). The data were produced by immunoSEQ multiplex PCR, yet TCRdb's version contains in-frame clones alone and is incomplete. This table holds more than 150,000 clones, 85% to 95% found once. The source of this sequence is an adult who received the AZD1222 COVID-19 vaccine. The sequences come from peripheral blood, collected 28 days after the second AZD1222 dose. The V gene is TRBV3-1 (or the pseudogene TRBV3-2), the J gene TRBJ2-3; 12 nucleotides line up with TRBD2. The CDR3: CASSRTSGVTDTQYF. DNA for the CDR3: TGTGCCAGCAGCCGGACTAGCGGGGTCACAGATACGCAGTATTTT.